The rows below give T cell receptor beta chains drawn from one sample of a study of cytomegalovirus exposure and HLA in healthy donors. Only in-frame clones appear in the TCRdb table, and some are missing; sequencing was by immunoSEQ multiplex PCR. The sample consists of under 200,000 clones, more than 70% of them appearing once. Sequenced material: PBMCs. Source of these receptors: a male donor in good health and CMV-seronegative. Both conserved end residues are part of each CDR3. D genes are given only for firm matches. Rows may omit the clone size; those that give it use once, few, many or a size class.

j_gene: TRBJ2-7
d_gene: TRBD1
abundance: -
v_gene: TRBV7-2
CDR3aa: CASSESTGVVYEQYF
CDR3nt: TGTGCCAGCAGCGAATCGACAGGGGTGGTATACGAGCAGTACTTC

j_gene: TRBJ2-3
d_gene: -
abundance: -
v_gene: TRBV6-5
CDR3aa: CASSMGQGSTDTQYF
CDR3nt: TGTGCCAGCAGCATGGGGCAGGGGAGCACAGATACGCAGTATTTT

j_gene: TRBJ2-3
d_gene: -
abundance: -
v_gene: TRBV18
CDR3aa: CASSPERVTDTQYF
CDR3nt: TGTGCCAGCTCACCGGAGCGGGTCACAGATACGCAGTATTTT

j_gene: TRBJ1-1
d_gene: -
abundance: -
v_gene: TRBV5-1
CDR3aa: CASSLGTALQEAFF
CDR3nt: TGCGCCAGCAGCTTGGGGACAGCATTGCAAGAAGCTTTCTTT

j_gene: TRBJ2-5
d_gene: TRBD2
abundance: -
v_gene: TRBV6-5
CDR3aa: CASKGLAGGKETQYF
CDR3nt: TGTGCCAGCAAGGGACTAGCGGGGGGTAAAGAGACCCAGTACTTC

j_gene: TRBJ2-3
d_gene: TRBD2
abundance: few
v_gene: TRBV7-9
CDR3aa: CASSRLAGEDTQYF
CDR3nt: TGTGCCAGCAGCCGACTAGCGGGAGAGGATACGCAGTATTTT

j_gene: TRBJ1-1
d_gene: -
abundance: -
v_gene: TRBV5-6
CDR3aa: CASSLDGEAFF
CDR3nt: TGTGCCAGCAGCTTGGACGGTGAAGCTTTCTTT

j_gene: TRBJ2-5
d_gene: -
abundance: -
v_gene: TRBV11-2
CDR3aa: CASSLGGTQEYF
CDR3nt: TGTGCCAGCAGCTTAGGTGGTACCCAGGAGTACTTC

j_gene: TRBJ1-1
d_gene: -
abundance: -
v_gene: TRBV6-6
CDR3aa: CASSYSRSFEKEAFF
CDR3nt: TGTGCCAGCAGTTACTCGAGGTCTTTCGAGAAGGAAGCTTTCTTT

j_gene: TRBJ1-5
d_gene: -
abundance: -
v_gene: TRBV2
CDR3aa: CASSAGRSGQPQHF
CDR3nt: TGTGCCAGCAGTGCAGGGAGGAGTGGTCAGCCCCAGCATTTT

j_gene: TRBJ2-7
d_gene: TRBD2
abundance: -
v_gene: TRBV5-6
CDR3aa: CASSLERGISYEQYF
CDR3nt: TGTGCCAGCAGCTTGGAGCGGGGGATCTCCTACGAGCAGTACTTC

j_gene: TRBJ2-3
d_gene: -
abundance: -
v_gene: TRBV5-1
CDR3aa: CASSLQNTDTQYF
CDR3nt: TGCGCCAGCAGCTTGCAGAACACAGATACGCAGTATTTT

j_gene: TRBJ2-1
d_gene: TRBD2
abundance: -
v_gene: TRBV10-1
CDR3aa: CASSDSGTSGKGHNEQFF
CDR3nt: TGCGCCAGCAGTGACTCCGGGACTAGCGGGAAGGGTCACAATGAGCAGTTCTTC

j_gene: TRBJ2-2
d_gene: -
abundance: -
v_gene: TRBV28
CDR3aa: CASSLRRRVGGELFF
CDR3nt: TGTGCCAGCAGTCTACGCCGCAGGGTGGGCGGGGAGCTGTTTTTT

j_gene: TRBJ2-7
d_gene: -
abundance: -
v_gene: TRBV27
CDR3aa: CASSPGLGHEQYF
CDR3nt: TGTGCCAGCAGTCCGGGACTTGGCCACGAGCAGTACTTC

j_gene: TRBJ1-2
d_gene: TRBD1
abundance: -
v_gene: TRBV2
CDR3aa: CASRAGQDDGYTF
CDR3nt: TGTGCCAGCAGGGCGGGACAGGACGATGGCTACACCTTC

j_gene: TRBJ2-7
d_gene: -
abundance: few
v_gene: TRBV28
CDR3aa: CASSALRVSSYEQYF
CDR3nt: TGTGCCAGCAGTGCCCTCCGGGTGAGCTCCTACGAGCAGTACTTC

j_gene: TRBJ2-2
d_gene: TRBD2
abundance: -
v_gene: TRBV7-3
CDR3aa: CASSSTAGGAGELFF
CDR3nt: TGTGCCAGCAGCTCCACAGCGGGGGGGGCCGGGGAGCTGTTTTTT

j_gene: TRBJ1-3
d_gene: -
abundance: -
v_gene: TRBV11-2
CDR3aa: CASNLDRSGNTIYF
CDR3nt: TGTGCCAGCAACTTGGACAGAAGCGGAAACACCATATATTTT

j_gene: TRBJ2-2
d_gene: TRBD2
abundance: -
v_gene: TRBV5-1
CDR3aa: CASSLLSGGANTGELFF
CDR3nt: TGCGCCAGCAGCTTGCTTAGCGGGGGGGCGAACACCGGGGAGCTGTTTTTT

j_gene: TRBJ1-2
d_gene: TRBD1
abundance: few
v_gene: TRBV5-1
CDR3aa: CASRETGTNYGYTF
CDR3nt: TGCGCCAGCAGGGAGACAGGGACTAACTATGGCTACACCTTC

j_gene: TRBJ1-1
d_gene: -
abundance: -
v_gene: TRBV10-3
CDR3aa: CAISDQGLNTEAFF
CDR3nt: TGTGCCATCAGTGACCAGGGTCTGAACACTGAAGCTTTCTTT